This paragraph reports one TCR beta chain. Per the germline V gene, CDR1 is SEHNR and CDR2 is FQNEAQ (reference sequence). The CDR3 covers 13 residues. Deletions cut 2 bases from V and 3 bases from J, with 4 bases between. The data derive from a study of T-cell reconstitution after alpha-beta-depleted transplantation in children. Unique molecular identifiers were used in preparing the TCRbeta library. MiXCR, run by TCRdb on the PCR reads, gives a single entry per CDR3 protein. The table includes approximately 210,000 distinct CDR3 sequences, more than 14% detected once. Sample: PBMCs from the stem cell graft donor, taken from the stem cell graft. The TCR comes from a human donor who donated a stem cell graft to a child with acute lymphoblastic leukemia. The chain is built from TRBV7-9 and TRBJ1-4; D ambiguous. The chain's CDR3 is CASSLQANEKLFF. CDR3 DNA: TGTGCCAGCAGCTTACAGGCTAATGAAAAACTGTTTTTT.